The T cell receptor (beta chain) under discussion was sequenced for a study of regulatory T cells in long-lasting Graves disease (dated by TCRdb to about 2021). About the investigation overall: Newly diagnosed Graves' disease patients had taken antithyroid drugs for less than 3 months. Patients with persistent Graves' disease were compared with patients with newly diagnosed Graves' disease using TCR sequencing and RNA sequencing of peripheral blood. The study was registered as a clinical trial and conducted in China. A total of about 33 samples underwent TCR sequencing: around 13 from persistent and around 20 from newly diagnosed Graves' disease patients. Paper-wide results and their limitations: Persistent Graves' disease patients showed lower TCR Shannon entropy and fewer highly expanded clones than newly diagnosed patients, suggesting clonal expansion. A larger number of public clonotypes was shared among persistent patients (about 2,700) than among newly diagnosed patients (about 990). Persistent disease showed preferential use of TRBV28, TRBJ1-2 and TRBJ2-5, whereas newly diagnosed disease favored TRBV20-1 and TRBJ2-1. Because the primary lesion, thyroid tissue, could not be accessed, the study looked at peripheral blood alone. The authors acknowledged the small sample size as a limitation that may reduce accuracy. Sequencing and analysis were restricted to the TCR beta chain.

This clonotype was detected only a few times. Its antigen is not yet known. Per-nucleotide qualities are absent, and no much larger clonotype sits a single base away. In the paper's terms, the time point label means: newly diagnosed GD, antithyroid drugs for less than 3 months. For both TCR sequencing and RNA sequencing, RNA was extracted from PBMCs in TRIzol. Graves' disease was diagnosed according to American Thyroid Association guidelines. Patients for the study were recruited at an endocrinology department in Xi'an, China. From each patient, approximately 9 milliliters of peripheral blood was collected into an EDTA anticoagulant tube. Ficoll Paque Plus density gradient separation was used to isolate PBMCs, and no further T cell sorting was performed. An Agilent 2100 Bioanalyzer and agarose gel were used to check RNA quality, and a NanoDrop 2000 was used to measure RNA concentration. Library construction relied on multiplex PCR. Instrument used: Illumina HiSeq 4000. To build TCR beta libraries, CDR3 regions were amplified by Arm-PCR using iRepertoire HTBI primers. Gel purification was performed on PCR products prior to sequencing. As for how the authors treated the data: A total of some 60 TRBV and 14 TRBJ segments were identified across samples and were used for gene usage analysis of CDR3 amino acid clonotypes. COPE and FqMerger were used to merge filtered high-quality paired reads into contigs. BLAST was used to align contigs to IMGT TRBV, TRBD and TRBJ reference genes, with CDR3 defined following IMGT. Any clonotype with a frequency above 0.1% was classified as a highly expanded clone. Shannon entropy was used to measure repertoire diversity, and the Gini coefficient was used to measure V-J evenness. Clonotypes shared by more than one individual were considered public. TCRdb passed the public sequencing reads through fastp at Q25 and MiXCR, retaining productive beta sequences. Each CDR3 protein appears once, grouped with its most common genes and DNA. None of the V and J calls come from the authors' own analysis; TCRdb made them. The sample table holds 400,000 to 550,000 distinct CDR3 sequences, of which over 15% were seen once. The top ten hold roughly a tenth of the sample.

The CDR3 runs 15 amino acids, cysteine and phenylalanine included. Solely the CDR3 DNA is kept, with 45 bases framed from the first base. CDR1 LNHDA and CDR2 SQIVND were looked up in the germline V gene (reference sequence). V drops 5 bases and J drops 5 bases, leaving 19 bases in between. The same data also went into a second study, on T cells in Graves' hyperthyroidism and ophthalmopathy. That second publication adds: Stable Graves' hyperthyroidism was defined as the absence of progression to ophthalmopathy over 18 months of follow-up. Hyperthyroidism patients were newly diagnosed, had a disease duration of under 2 months, and were aged 18 to 65 years. The study excluded patients with uncontrolled infections, other autoimmune diseases, pregnancy or lactation. Diagnoses relied on clinical symptoms, serum thyroxine and TRAb, thyroid ultrasound and orbital computed tomography. A first-round RT-PCR of the TCR CDR3 used the HTBI primer set with the Qiagen OneStep RT-PCR kit. Most expanded thyroid clonotypes (frequency above 0.001) were also found in blood, which suggests that blood repertoires may mirror thyroid immune responses. A 13 V-J signature model separated ophthalmopathy from stable hyperthyroidism, with approximately 86% sensitivity and about 81% specificity in cross-validation and 80%/75% in testing. In validation, the model predicted progression to ophthalmopathy a median of around 6.5 months before onset, with about 67% sensitivity and roughly 77% specificity. A discovery cohort of approximately 100 patients, 43 with Graves' ophthalmopathy and roughly 59 with stable Graves' hyperthyroidism, was used to find distinguishing TCR V-J signatures. Prospective prediction of ophthalmopathy was tested in an independent validation cohort consisting of 18 to 20 hyperthyroidism patients and some 17 patients who later progressed to ophthalmopathy. The 75 to 100 discovery patients were randomly split 7:3 into training and test sets. In addition, the study compared T-cell repertoires in thyroid tissue and in blood from roughly six Graves' hyperthyroidism patients. After blood sampling, hyperthyroidism patients were treated with methimazole at a starting dose of 30 mg daily, and ophthalmopathy patients were treated with high-dose intravenous methylprednisolone. The libraries were constructed in a second round of multiplex PCR and then size-selected and purified. Sequencing of the libraries was done on an Illumina HiSeq2000 using paired-end 100 bp reads. SOAPnuke was used to process the raw data, removing reads that contained adapters or uncalled bases, had a mean Phred below 15, or lacked an exact match to the constant primer or identifier. COPE v1.2.5 was used to merge the high-quality paired reads, and each unique nucleotide sequence was defined as a clonotype. MiTCR v1.1 was used to align clonotypes to the IMGT TRBV, TRBD and TRBJ reference segments. The analysis included only V-J combinations with a frequency above 0.0001, which together covered roughly 99% of the repertoires. A TCS score was defined as the ratio between F50 (clonal expansion) and ExV (chaos), using BLOSUM62-based TCRdist between CDR3 peptides within each V-J. Welch's t-statistics and random forest reduced 500 to 550 V-J features to fewer than 15, which were used in a naive Bayes classifier (R e1071). No statistical method was used to set the sample size in advance, and investigators knew the group allocation. The paper reports TCR Vbeta CDR3 sequencing of about 140 peripheral blood samples: some 44 ophthalmopathy, about 75 hyperthyroidism and around 17 progressor patients.

The rearranged chain carries TRBV19 and TRBJ2-7; the D gene remains uncertain. This material consisted of peripheral blood mononuclear cells (PBMCs), taken at new diagnosis, from a patient treated with antithyroid drugs. The receptor was isolated from a woman aged 25 to 39 with Graves disease. Donor details come from another sample of the same person, matched by shared clones. The CDR3 reads as follows: CASSPEWSRIHEQYF. The sequenced DNA is TGTGCCAGTAGTCCAGAGTGGAGCAGAATCCACGAGCAGTACTTC.